A single sample gave rise to the 25 T cell receptor beta chains below, sequenced in a study of shared T cell receptors in the human thymus. Produced via immunoSEQ multiplex PCR; TCRdb's table is partial and in-frame only. The sample holds just under 550,000 clones, around three quarters seen once. This same sample was also taken into another study, of human thymus T cells.

Sequenced: thymocytes. The receptor set was obtained from a boy in the first two years of life with a congenital heart defect.

The chain recombines TRBV4-3 with TRBJ2-5, with TRBD2 as a possible D gene (6 bases). The length of the CDR3 is 14 residues. The ends were cut back, 4 bases at V and 0 bases at J, with 9 bases in the middle. The germline V gene has CDR1 LGHNA and CDR2 YSLEER. The CDR3 region has the DNA TGCGCCAGCAGCCCCCGGGACTACCAAGAGACCCAGTACTTC. It encodes CASSPRDYQETQYF.

This chain connects TRBV25-1 to TRBJ2-1; maybe TRBD2 (6 bases). CDR1 and CDR2 from the germline V gene are MGHDK and SYGVNS. CDR3 size: 15 residues. V was shortened by 8 bases and J by 1 base, with 15 bases between the two germline ends. For the CDR3, the DNA is TGTGCCAGCCTATTCCCCCGGGGGTCCTACAATGAGCAGTTCTTC. Encoded protein: CASLFPRGSYNEQFF. The entire variable domain, with the rest obtained from reference TRBV25-1 and TRBJ2-1, is as follows: EADIYQTPRYLVIGTGKKITLECSQTMGHDKMYWYQQDPGMELHLIHYSYGVNSTEKGDLSSESTVSRIRTEHFPLTLESARPSHTSQYLCASLFPRGSYNEQFFGPGTRLTVL.

CDR3 amino acids: CAWSWGTGDATNEKLFF. The CDR3, as DNA: TGTGCCTGGAGTTGGGGGACAGGGGATGCAACTAATGAAAAACTGTTTTTT. The genes are TRBV30 and TRBJ1-4; 10 nucleotides line up with TRBD1. J gave up 0 bases and V 2 bases, and 6 bases lay outside the gene matches. Germline V gene lookup returns CDR1 GTSNPN and CDR2 SVGIG (reference sequence). This CDR3 is 17 amino acids long.

This chain joins TRBV10-3 and TRBJ2-3, with 12 nucleotides matching TRBD2. CDR3 length: 18 residues. Unmatched junction bases numbered 7, after V lost 0 bases and J lost 3 bases. Germline values: CDR1 ENHRY, CDR2 SYGVKD. Here the CDR3 reads CAISESLTSGRRTDTQYF. In nucleotides, the CDR3 is TGTGCCATCAGTGAGTCGTTAACTAGCGGGAGGAGGACAGATACGCAGTATTTT.

The genes are TRBV11-3 and TRBJ2-7; weak D call: TRBD1 (5 bases). CDR3 length equals 12 residues. With 0 bases removed from V and 7 bases from J, the gap between germline ends came to 7 bases. Germline V gene lookup returns CDR1 SGHNT and CDR2 YENEEA. As DNA, the CDR3 is TGTGCCAGCAGCTTAGATTCAGGGGAGCAGTACTTC. It encodes CASSLDSGEQYF.

The chain recombines TRBV7-8 with TRBJ2-4; D gene ambiguous. Germline V gives CDR1 SGHVS, CDR2 FQNEAQ. V was pared by 5 bases and J by 0 bases, with 8 bases between. The CDR3 loop spans 14 amino acids. CDR3 in DNA: TGTGCCAGCAGCAAGCTCCTAGCCAAAAACATTCAGTACTTC. Its protein product is CASSKLLAKNIQYF.

V gene TRBV15 combines with J gene TRBJ2-1; D might be TRBD2 (6 bases). The CDR3 is 16 residues long. Trimming took 0 bases from V and 6 from J, leaving 15 bases between them. Germline CDR1 and CDR2: LNHNV and YYDKDF (reference sequence). This CDR3 is CATSRDRIAATNEQFF. CDR3 sequence (DNA): TGTGCCACCAGCAGAGATCGGATAGCGGCCACCAATGAGCAGTTCTTC.

This chain links TRBV28 with TRBJ2-1, with D tentatively TRBD1 (6 bases). In germline, CDR1 is MDHEN, CDR2 SYDVKM. V was pared by 10 bases and J by 5 bases, with 15 bases between. The CDR3 sequence is 13 residues long. In nucleotides, the CDR3 is TGTGCCACCTCAGGGGACGAACACAATGAGCAGTTCTTC. It specifies CATSGDEHNEQFF.

V and J are TRBV29-1 and TRBJ2-5; no clear D. V was shortened by 6 bases and J by 6 bases, with 26 bases between the two germline ends. Germline-derived CDR1 and CDR2 are SQVTM and ANQGSEA. The CDR3 has 16 amino acids. This CDR3 is CSVGATADPKKKTQYF. The CDR3 nucleotides read TGCAGCGTGGGCGCAACGGCCGATCCAAAAAAGAAGACCCAGTACTTC.

The genes are TRBV2 and TRBJ2-5; TRBD2 matches 8 bases. CDR1 and CDR2 from the germline V gene are SNHLY and FYNNEI. The CDR3 sequence is 19 residues long. The ends lost 2 bases at V and 4 bases at J; junction bases unmatched: 18. CDR3 nucleotides: TGTGCCAGCAGTGAAAGGGCCACTAGCGGCCCTTCCTTGGGAGAGACCCAGTACTTC. Amino acid sequence: CASSERATSGPSLGETQYF.

The rearrangement links TRBV28 to TRBJ1-3; 7 bases are a match to TRBD1. Germline V CDR1 and CDR2: MDHEN, SYDVKM. V was pared by 7 bases and J by 4 bases, with 13 bases of the junction left unmatched. The length of the CDR3 is 16 residues. This CDR3 is CASMGPRDSGGNTIYF. The CDR3 bases are TGTGCCAGCATGGGACCCAGGGACAGTGGGGGAAACACCATATATTTT.

V and J are TRBV6-5 and TRBJ2-3; 9 positions agree with TRBD2. Germline V gives CDR1 MNHEY, CDR2 SVGAGI. The CDR3 extends over 16 amino acids. V was clipped by 2 bases and J by 4 bases; unmatched bases: 7. The CDR3 here is CASSYVASGTPDTQYF. CDR3 sequence (DNA): TGTGCCAGCAGTTACGTAGCTAGCGGGACCCCAGATACGCAGTATTTT.

The V call is TRBV27, the J call TRBJ2-7; D is possibly TRBD2 (6 bases). V was pared by 4 bases and J by 5 bases, with 18 bases between. CDR1 is MNHEY and CDR2 is SMNVEV in the germline V gene (reference sequence). The CDR3 sequence is 15 residues long. CDR3 loop: CASSSTPGDFHEQYF. In DNA, the CDR3 is TGTGCCAGCAGTTCGACACCTGGGGACTTCCACGAGCAGTACTTC.

The rearrangement joins TRBV14 to TRBJ2-7; D is unclear. V was pared by 1 base and J by 7 bases, with 8 bases between. Germline V gene sequence: CDR1 SGHDN, CDR2 FVKESK. The CDR3 has 12 amino acids. This chain's CDR3 is CASSQALREQYF. CDR3 coding DNA: TGTGCCAGCAGCCAAGCCCTCAGGGAGCAGTACTTC.

This clone was recorded a few times. The gene calls are TRBV27 and TRBJ1-2; a possible D gene is TRBD1 (5 bases). Trimming pared 1 base from V and 7 bases from J, leaving 10 bases between. The CDR3 has 13 residues. Looked up from germline, CDR1 is MNHEY and CDR2 is SMNVEV (reference sequence). CDR3 in DNA: TGTGCCAGCAGTTTATACCTGGGGGGTGGCTACACCTTC. This encodes CASSLYLGGGYTF.

The gene calls are TRBV4-1 and TRBJ1-3; TRBD1 is a possible D gene (5 bases). The CDR3 has 16 amino acids. V lost 0 bases, J lost 6 bases, and 15 bases lay in between. Looked up from germline, CDR1 is MGHRA and CDR2 is YSYEKL. Here the CDR3 DNA reads TGCGCCAGCAGCCAAGATCGGAGCCAGGGTGCAAACACCATATATTTT. Translating gives CASSQDRSQGANTIYF.

The CDR3, as DNA: TGTGCCGTCCTTAACGAGCGGGGACTAGCGGCCGCGGGGACCCAGTACTTC. Its protein product is CAVLNERGLAAAGTQYF. The V call is TRBV2, the J call TRBJ2-5; TRBD2 matches at 11 bases. The ends lost 11 bases at V and 7 bases at J; junction bases unmatched: 21. CDR1 and CDR2 (germline): SNHLY, FYNNEI. The CDR3 runs to 17 residues.

J is TRBJ2-3 and V is TRBV7-9; 8 nucleotides align to TRBD1. V lost 5 bases and J lost 3; bases outside the gene matches: 4. Germline V CDR1 and CDR2: SEHNR, FQNEAQ (reference sequence). This CDR3 has 14 residues. CDR3 in DNA: TGTGCCAGCAGCCCGGGACAGGCGACAGATACGCAGTATTTT. Its translation is CASSPGQATDTQYF.

The DNA of the CDR3 is TGCGCCAGCAGCCAAGGGGACAGGGTTAACGAGCAGTACTTC. It encodes CASSQGDRVNEQYF. The V gene is TRBV4-3, the J gene TRBJ2-7, with 9 bases lining up with TRBD1. The germline V gene encodes CDR1 LGHNA and CDR2 YSLEER. The CDR3 length is 14 residues. V gave up 1 base and J gave up 5 bases; unmatched junction bases: 3.

Of note for this clone: The junction does not match germline at one end; this may be a read error. This CDR3 reads CASNRLSYF. Here the CDR3 DNA reads TGTGCCAGCAACCGACTGTCGTACTTT. J is TRBJ2-3 and V is TRBV5-8; no reliable D call. In germline, CDR1 is SGHTS, CDR2 YDEGEE. CDR3 size: 9 residues.

The chain joins TRBV12-5 to TRBJ2-7; D is perhaps TRBD2 (5 bases). Germline V lookup: CDR1 LGHNT, CDR2 FRNRAP. V was shortened by 7 bases and J by 5 bases, with 12 bases between the two germline ends. The CDR3 covers 12 residues. The CDR3 sequence is CASAPLADEQYF. As DNA, the CDR3 is TGTGCTAGTGCTCCCCTAGCCGACGAGCAGTACTTC. Based on the CDR3 plus reference TRBV12-5 and TRBJ2-7, the full variable domain is DARVTQTPRHKVTEMGQEVTMRCQPILGHNTVFWYRQTMMQGLELLAYFRNRAPLDDSGMPKDRFSAEMPDATLATLKIQPSEPRDSAVYFCASAPLADEQYFGPGTRLTVT.

The chain combines TRBV13 with TRBJ1-1, with D unresolved. Germline V CDR1 and CDR2: PRHDT, FYEKMQ (reference sequence). This CDR3 region has 14 residues. Between the trimmed V and J ends, which lost 5 bases and 5 bases, there was a span of 15 bases. The CDR3 nucleotides are TGTGCCAGCAGCCCCCGTGGGGAGTCGACTGAAGCTTTCTTT. Its translation is CASSPRGESTEAFF.

This clone is a singleton in its sample. The chain is built from TRBV4-3 and TRBJ2-5; 16 bases map to TRBD2. There are 21 residues in the CDR3. J was trimmed by 2 bases and V by 3 bases; bases with no gene match: 15. CDR1 is LGHNA, CDR2 YSLEER, per germline. CDR3 bases: TGCGCCAGCAGCCACCACAAGAAAGGGACTAGCGGGAGGGCGGGGCAAGAGACCCAGTACTTC. This translates into CASSHHKKGTSGRAGQETQYF.

The chain carries TRBV18 and TRBJ1-2; D not resolved. Trimming shortened V by 2 bases and J by 3 bases, and 7 bases separated the two germline ends. Germline values: CDR1 KGHSH, CDR2 LQKENI. The CDR3 consists of 13 residues. The CDR3, as DNA: TGTGCCAGCTCACCAGGAACAGACTATGGCTACACCTTC. Protein: CASSPGTDYGYTF.

This clone was observed once. The chain links TRBV5-4 to TRBJ2-3; 9 nucleotides match TRBD2. Trimming cost V 1 base and J 0 bases; bases outside gene matches: 6. This CDR3 comprises 17 residues. Germline V gene data show CDR1 as SGHNT and CDR2 as YYREEE (reference sequence). The CDR3 region has the DNA TGTGCCAGCAGCTTGATTAGCGGGAGTGTCAGCACAGATACGCAGTATTTT. Its protein product is CASSLISGSVSTDTQYF.